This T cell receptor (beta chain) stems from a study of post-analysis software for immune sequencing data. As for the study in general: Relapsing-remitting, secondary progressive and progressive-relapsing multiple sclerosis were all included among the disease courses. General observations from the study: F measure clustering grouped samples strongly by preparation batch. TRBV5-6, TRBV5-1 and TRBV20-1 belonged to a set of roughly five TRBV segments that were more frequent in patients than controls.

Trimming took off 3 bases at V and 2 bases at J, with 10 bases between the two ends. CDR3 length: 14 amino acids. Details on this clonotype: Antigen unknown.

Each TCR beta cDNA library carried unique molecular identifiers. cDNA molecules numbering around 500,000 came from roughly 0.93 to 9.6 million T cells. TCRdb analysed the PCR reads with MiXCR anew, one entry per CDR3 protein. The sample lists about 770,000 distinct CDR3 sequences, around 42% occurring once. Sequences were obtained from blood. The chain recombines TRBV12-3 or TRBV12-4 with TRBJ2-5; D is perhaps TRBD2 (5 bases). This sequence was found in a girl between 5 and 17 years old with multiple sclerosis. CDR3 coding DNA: TGTGCCAGCAGTTTCGCTAGCCTTCAAGAGACCCAGTACTTC. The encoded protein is CASSFASLQETQYF.